These 12 T cell receptor beta chains were sequenced from one sample in a study of T cell changes during pregnancy in multiple sclerosis. Clones were sequenced by immunoSEQ multiplex PCR, and TCRdb holds only the in-frame ones, with some missing. In the table there are roughly 30,000 clones, roughly 90% of which are singletons. The sample here was CD8+ T cells from peripheral blood mononuclear cells, taken in the first trimester of pregnancy. Receptors originate from a female donor with multiple sclerosis, enrolled in a pregnancy study.

The rearrangement joins TRBV4-3 to TRBJ2-5; D is ambiguous. Trimming took off 3 bases at V and 1 base at J, with 12 bases between the two ends. This CDR3 has 15 residues. Germline CDR1 reads LGHNA; CDR2 reads YSLEER. The CDR3 DNA sequence: TGCGCCAGCAGCCACCAAGATGGAGTCCAAGAGACCCAGTACTTC. The encoded protein is CASSHQDGVQETQYF.

In nucleotides, the CDR3 is TGTGCCAGCCGTACCGGGCAACAACCAACGTGGACTTATGGCTACACCTTC. Translated: CASRTGQQPTWTYGYTF. The V call is TRBV28, the J call TRBJ1-2, with D unclear. The germline CDR1 and CDR2 sequences are MDHEN and SYDVKM. V was cut by 8 bases and J by 5 bases, with 27 bases left in between. The CDR3 is 17 amino acids.

This clone showed up just a few times. The chain couples TRBV5-1 to TRBJ2-7, with 11 bases fitting TRBD2. The CDR3 sequence is 17 residues long. The germline V gene encodes CDR1 SGHRS and CDR2 YFSETQ. J lost 2 bases, V lost 10 bases, and 17 bases had no gene match. DNA for the CDR3: TGCGCCTCCAGCGGAGGGATTCGACTAGCGGGAACCTACGAGCAGTACTTC. It translates to CASSGGIRLAGTYEQYF.

The CDR3 region is CASSGETPENQPQHF. CDR3 sequence (DNA): TGTGCCAGCAGTGGAGAGACACCAGAGAATCAGCCCCAGCATTTT. V gene TRBV6-1 combines with J gene TRBJ1-5; D is undetermined. Germline CDR1 MNHNS, CDR2 SASEGT. The CDR3 sequence is 15 residues long. Between the trimmed V and J ends, which lost 4 bases and 4 bases, there was a span of 14 bases.

The genes are TRBV4-2 and TRBJ1-1; tentatively, D is TRBD1 (5 bases). Trimming pared 0 bases from V and 8 bases from J, leaving 16 bases between. This CDR3 is 15 amino acids long. Germline CDR1 and CDR2: LGHNA and YNFKEQ. CDR3 amino acids: CASSQDFLTAKEAFF. The CDR3 bases are TGTGCCAGCAGCCAAGATTTTTTGACAGCCAAAGAAGCTTTCTTT.

The chain joins TRBV7-9 to TRBJ2-5, with 9 positions matching TRBD1. After removal of 6 bases from V and 9 bases from J, the junction contained 14 bases not matched to a gene. From germline, CDR1 is SEHNR and CDR2 FQNEAQ (reference sequence). This CDR3 is built from 15 residues. The chain's CDR3 is CASSPVAGQGRPQYF. CDR3 in DNA: TGTGCCAGCAGTCCAGTCGCGGGACAGGGAAGGCCCCAGTACTTC.

This clone is a singleton in its sample. The rearrangement links TRBV28 to TRBJ2-1; 15 bases match TRBD2. CDR1 MDHEN and CDR2 SYDVKM come from the germline V gene. This CDR3 has 16 residues. Trimming removed 4 bases from V and 9 bases from J; junction bases left unmatched: 7. The chain's CDR3 is CASSSTRTSGRVEQFF. CDR3 coding DNA: TGTGCCAGCAGTTCAACTCGGACTAGCGGGAGGGTTGAGCAGTTCTTC.

The chain combines TRBV7-3 with TRBJ1-1, with 7 bases that match TRBD1. The CDR3 runs to 12 residues. V gave up 4 bases and J gave up 8 bases; unmatched junction bases: 4. The germline V gene encodes CDR1 SGHTA and CDR2 FQGTGA. CDR3 protein: CASSSGQTEAFF. The CDR3, as DNA: TGTGCCAGCAGCTCGGGACAGACCGAAGCTTTCTTT.

This chain connects TRBV14 to TRBJ1-3; D remains ambiguous. V was pared by 4 bases and J by 0 bases, with 7 bases between. Germline loops: CDR1 SGHDN, CDR2 FVKESK. This CDR3 has 14 residues. The CDR3 protein is CASSPLNSGNTIYF. The CDR3 DNA reads as TGTGCCAGCAGCCCACTAAACTCTGGAAACACCATATATTTT.

This clone was picked up a small number of times. CDR3 sequence reads: CASNQGGGDEQFF. DNA for the CDR3: TGTGCCAGCAATCAAGGGGGTGGCGATGAGCAGTTCTTC. The rearrangement uses TRBV2 and TRBJ2-1; TRBD1 is a possible D gene (6 bases). The CDR3 runs to 13 residues. V was pared by 7 bases and J by 8 bases, with 15 bases between. CDR1 and CDR2 (germline): SNHLY, FYNNEI. Using reference TRBV2 and TRBJ2-1 for the parts outside the CDR3, the full variable domain is EPEVTQTPSHQVTQMGQEVILRCVPISNHLYFYWYRQILGQKVEFLVSFYNNEISEKSEIFDDQFSVERPDGSNFTLKIRSTKLEDSAMYFCASNQGGGDEQFFGPGTRLTVL.

The rearrangement joins TRBV2 to TRBJ2-7; 11 bases fit TRBD2. V gave up 8 bases and J gave up 6 bases; unmatched junction bases: 6. There are 13 residues in the CDR3. In germline, CDR1 is SNHLY, CDR2 FYNNEI. The CDR3 DNA follows: TGTGCCAGCCGCGTAGCGGGAGGGGCCGAGCAGTACTTC. This codes for CASRVAGGAEQYF.

The chain employs TRBV5-1 and TRBJ2-7; TRBD2 aligns across 9 bases. The CDR3 sequence is 15 residues long. The junction had 6 bases not matched to a gene; V was cut back by 3 bases and J by 2 bases. Looked up from germline, CDR1 is SGHRS and CDR2 is YFSETQ. This CDR3 is CASSSGLAAAYEQYF. The CDR3 coding sequence is TGCGCCAGCAGCTCGGGACTAGCAGCCGCCTACGAGCAGTACTTC.